This T cell receptor (beta chain) derives from a study of human T cells and chemical hapten exposure. Looking at the study overall: The study sensitized with 2% DPC on a 2 cm by 2 cm patch of upper inner arm skin. Chiefly female patients presented with alopecia areata, totalis or universalis. Study outcomes and limitations: DPC sensitization did not alter TCRs above 1 in 1000 frequency.

The sample holds many counts of this clonotype. What it binds is unknown. TCRdb re-called the RACE reads with MiXCR, one entry per CDR3 protein. The table records 360,000 or so distinct CDR3 sequences, more than 5% of them present only once. The CDR3 has 13 amino acids. V lost 3 bases, J lost 8 bases, and 13 bases lay in between. Per germline, CDR1 MNHNS and CDR2 SASEGT. The time point here: patch test 2, 6 weeks after DPC sensitization. As for treatment: therapeutic diphenylcyclopropenone sensitization with weekly scalp DPC. The receptor was derived from a woman aged 18-30 years with alopecia areata. Some clones in this sample may be carry-over from other donors' samples. The chain has TRBV6-1 and TRBJ1-1; maybe TRBD1 (6 bases). Specimen: whole blood, collected in connection with sensitization to the hapten diphenylcyclopropenone (DPC). CDR3 amino acids: CASSDDRLGEAFF. The CDR3 DNA reads as TGTGCCAGCAGTGATGACAGGTTGGGGGAAGCTTTCTTT.